In its sample, the clone carrying this T cell receptor beta chain was seen a few times. Its antigen is not known. The CDR3 runs to 15 residues. V was pared by 4 bases and J by 0 bases, with 13 bases between. CDR1 and CDR2 (germline): LNHDA, SQIVND (reference sequence). This entry comes from a study of cytomegalovirus exposure and HLA in healthy donors. Study findings and constraints: Solely CMV serostatus was available to characterize immune exposure.

The donors comprised healthy bone marrow donors. This PCR relied on a set of 60 Vbeta primers and 13 Jbeta primers. Clones were sequenced by immunoSEQ multiplex PCR, and TCRdb holds only the in-frame ones, with some missing. The table shows approximately 78,000 clones, with about 72% occurring only once. This receptor was obtained from a man aged 35 to 55 in good health and CMV-seropositive. The sample was PBMCs. This rearrangement joins TRBV19 to TRBJ2-7, with D maybe TRBD1 (6 bases). CDR3 nucleotide sequence: TGTGCCAGTAGTAACAGGGCTTCATCCTCCTACGAGCAGTACTTC. Its translation: CASSNRASSSYEQYF. The variable domain in full, completed from reference TRBV19 and TRBJ2-7, reads DGGITQSPKYLFRKEGQNVTLSCEQNLNHDAMYWYRQDPGQGLRLIYYSQIVNDFQKGDIAEGYSVSREKKESFPLTVTSAQKNPTAFYLCASSNRASSSYEQYFGPGTRLTVT.